The T cell receptor beta chain under discussion was sequenced for a study of T cells in localized non-small cell lung cancer. The V gene's germline CDR1 is MDHEN and CDR2 SYDVKM. V shed 1 base and J shed 8 bases, with 11 bases lying between them. The CDR3 spans 13 residues. The data were produced by immunoSEQ multiplex PCR, yet TCRdb's version contains in-frame clones alone and is incomplete. The data show about 2,000 clones, 20% to 25% seen once. This chain joins TRBV28 and TRBJ1-2, with D possibly matching TRBD1 (5 bases). The sample was lung tumor tissue, taken before any cancer treatment. The sequence derives from a man aged 40 to 69 with stage I lung adenocarcinoma. CDR3 in amino acids: CASSLYGAGGYTF. The CDR3 DNA sequence: TGTGCCAGCAGTTTATACGGGGCGGGAGGCTACACCTTC.